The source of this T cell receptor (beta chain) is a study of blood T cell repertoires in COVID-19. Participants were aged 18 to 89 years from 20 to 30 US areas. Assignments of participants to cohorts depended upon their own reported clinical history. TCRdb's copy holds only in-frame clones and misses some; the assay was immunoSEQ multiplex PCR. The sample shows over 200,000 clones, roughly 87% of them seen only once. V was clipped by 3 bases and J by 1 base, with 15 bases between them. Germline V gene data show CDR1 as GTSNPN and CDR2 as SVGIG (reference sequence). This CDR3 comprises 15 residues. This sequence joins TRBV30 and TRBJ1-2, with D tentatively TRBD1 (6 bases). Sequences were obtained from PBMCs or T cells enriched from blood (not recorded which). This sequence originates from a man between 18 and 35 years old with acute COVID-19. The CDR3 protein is CAWRAMDRYNYGYTF. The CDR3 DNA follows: TGTGCCTGGAGGGCCATGGACAGATATAACTATGGCTACACCTTC.